The rows below give T cell receptor beta chains drawn from one sample of a study of blood T cell repertoires in COVID-19. Generated by immunoSEQ multiplex PCR, the TCRdb table keeps only in-frame clones and is missing some. The repertoire holds around 250,000 clones, with around four fifths as singletons. The specimen sequenced was peripheral blood. Source of these receptors: a man in his 60s who had recovered from COVID-19. CDR3s include the opening cysteine and the closing phenylalanine or tryptophan. The D gene is left open where the match is weak. Size is omitted from some rows. Given values are once, few, many or a class for expanded clones.

TRBJ2-7 TRBD1 TRBV3-1/TRBV3-2 few CASSSDRDFSYEQYF TGTGCCAGCAGCTCGGACAGGGACTTCTCCTACGAGCAGTACTTC
TRBJ2-5 TRBD2 TRBV9 NA CASSPGGGRVETQYF TGTGCCAGCAGCCCGGGAGGCGGGAGGGTGGAGACCCAGTACTTC
TRBJ2-1 NA TRBV27 NA CASSPQKGGWFF TGTGCCAGCAGTCCCCAAAAAGGGGGTTGGTTCTTC
TRBJ1-3 NA TRBV28 NA CASSLDGRGNTIYF TGTGCCAGCAGTTTGGATGGGAGGGGAAACACCATATATTTT
TRBJ2-3 TRBD1 TRBV29-1 NA CSVDQGATDTQYF TGCAGCGTTGACCAGGGGGCCACAGATACGCAGTATTTT
TRBJ2-7 NA TRBV29-1 NA CSVGSVLASYEQYF TGCAGCGTGGGCAGTGTTTTGGCCTCCTACGAGCAGTACTTC
TRBJ2-4 TRBD1 TRBV25-1 NA CASSGVGDRIQYF TGTGCCAGCAGTGGGGTCGGGGACAGAATCCAGTACTTC
TRBJ2-3 TRBD2 TRBV2 NA CASSVGTRGDTQYF TGTGCCAGCAGTGTCGGGACTAGAGGAGATACGCAGTATTTT
TRBJ2-7 NA TRBV7-9 NA CASSPLPGGSYEQYF TGTGCCAGCAGCCCCCTTCCAGGCGGGTCCTACGAGCAGTACTTC
TRBJ2-7 NA TRBV14 NA CASSLQGIEQYF TGTGCCAGCAGCCTGCAGGGTATCGAGCAGTACTTC
TRBJ1-1 NA TRBV7-9 NA CASSPFTNTEAFF TGTGCCAGCAGCCCATTTACTAACACTGAAGCTTTCTTT
TRBJ1-2 TRBD1 TRBV5-1 NA CASSSGTGASYGYTF TGCGCCAGCAGTTCCGGGACAGGGGCCTCCTATGGCTACACCTTC
TRBJ1-6 TRBD1 TRBV28 NA CASSLDRVGSPLHF TGTGCCAGCAGTTTAGACAGGGTCGGCTCACCCCTCCACTTT
TRBJ2-7 NA TRBV20-1 NA CSASQGLPSEQYF TGCAGTGCTAGTCAGGGACTCCCGTCGGAGCAGTACTTC
TRBJ2-7 NA TRBV6-5 NA CASSYAGGGGSEQYF TGTGCCAGCAGTTACGCTGGCGGGGGCGGTTCCGAGCAGTACTTC
TRBJ2-5 TRBD2 TRBV27 NA CASSRTKAGVGETQYF TGTGCCAGCAGTCGGACAAAAGCGGGAGTGGGAGAGACCCAGTACTTC